Shown below are 18 T cell receptor beta chains from a single sample sequenced in a study of tumor-infiltrating lymphocytes in primary liver carcinoma. The investigators made TCR beta cDNA from 500 ng total RNA, using a constant-region primer. Construction of TCR beta libraries relied on three successive nested multiplex PCR rounds employing slightly modified ARM-PCR. Running 9 to 11 cycles apiece, the first two PCR rounds relied on TRBV1-TRBV30 forward primers together with a C-beta reverse primer. A single record per CDR3 protein comes from TCRdb applying MiXCR to the multiplex PCR reads. Here the sample spans almost 200,000 distinct CDR3 sequences, about 65% being singletons. Blood RNA originated from unsorted whole blood, with germline DNA additionally extracted. The sample taken for sequencing was peripheral blood. The source of these receptors is a woman aged 55-69 years with primary liver carcinoma and hepatitis B virus infection.

As regards this clonotype: This may come from a read error, since a much larger clone is one base off. DNA of the CDR3: TGCGCCAGCAGGGGACAGGGTGTCGCCACTAAAGCTTTCTTT. Protein product: CASRGQGVATKAFF. The chain joins TRBV10-2 to TRBJ1-1; 9 nucleotides match TRBD1. CDR3 length: 14 amino acids. CDR1 is WSHSY, CDR2 SAAADI, per germline.

Notes on this clonotype: At one boundary the junction diverges from the germline segment, which might be a read error. The V call is TRBV11-3, the J call TRBJ1-6; D gene unclear. The CDR3 totals 16 residues. Germline CDR1 and CDR2: SGHNT and YENEEA. CDR3 nucleotides: TGTGCCAGCAACTTAGACCCTCGCACGGGGTACTCACCCCTCCACTTT. Amino acids: CASNLDPRTGYSPLHF.

Of note for this clonotype: The conserved closing phenylalanine or tryptophan is absent in this CDR3, likely reflecting a read error. V usage is TRBV11-2 and J usage is TRBJ1-2, with TRBD1 matching 9 bases. The germline gives CDR1 SGHAT, CDR2 FQNNGV. The CDR3 runs 17 residues. In DNA, the CDR3 is TGTGCAAGCAGCTCCATAAACAGGGGGCGCCTCGGCTATGGCTACACCTCC. This translates into CASSSINRGRLGYGYTS.

This chain uses TRBV11-2 with TRBJ2-3; unclear D gene. This CDR3 contains 18 residues. Per the germline V gene, CDR1 is SGHAT and CDR2 is FQNNGV. V lost 4 bases and J lost 1, with 21 bases in between. The CDR3 bases are TGTGCCAGCAGCTCAGATTCAGTTTTCGGGTCTGGCACAGATACGCAGTATTTT. It encodes CASSSDSVFGSGTDTQYF.

There are many counts of this clonotype. The chain combines TRBV29-1 with TRBJ2-3; the D is unclear. V was shortened by 1 base and J by 11 bases, with 19 bases between the two germline ends. This CDR3 is built from 14 residues. The germline CDR1 and CDR2 sequences are SQVTM and ANQGSEA. The CDR3 reads CSVEVGVPAYGQYF. The CDR3 region has the DNA TGCAGCGTTGAAGTAGGTGTCCCGGCCTACGGGCAGTATTTT.

As for this clonotype: Just one base apart from a much larger clone, this may be a read error. The chain joins TRBV4-2 to TRBJ2-7, with TRBD2 matching 8 bases. CDR1 LGHNA and CDR2 YNFKEQ come from the germline V gene. The CDR3 spans 16 residues. In nucleotides, the CDR3 is TGTGCCAGCAGCCGAGCAGTCGGGACTAGTCAGTACGAGCACTACTTC. Protein: CASSRAVGTSQYEHYF.

Points on this clonotype: An end of the junction does not agree with germline; a read error may underlie this. The chain combines TRBV11-2 with TRBJ2-2; a weak D match, TRBD2 (6 bases). The germline gives CDR1 SGHAT, CDR2 FQNNGV. The length of the CDR3 is 15 residues. Here the CDR3 reads CASSFSSANTGELLF. Written as DNA, the CDR3 is TGTGCTAGCAGCTTTTCTAGCGCAAACACCGGGGAGCTGCTTTTT. Variable domain in full (rest from reference TRBV11-2 and TRBJ2-2): EAGVAQSPRYKIIEKRQSVAFWCNPISGHATLYWYQQILGQGPKLLIQFQNNGVVDDSQLPKDRFSAERLKGVDSTLKIQPAKLEDSAVYLCASSFSSANTGELLFGEGSRLTVL.

This clonotype was detected once. A much larger clone sits a single nucleotide away, making a read error possible. The genes are TRBV10-3 and TRBJ2-3, with D perhaps given as TRBD1 or TRBD2 (6 bases each). The V end lost 3 bases, the J end lost 7 bases, and 17 bases lay between the germline ends. Germline V gives CDR1 ENHRY, CDR2 SYGVKD. The CDR3 spans 15 residues. The CDR3 region is CAISDAGQVGNTQYF. The CDR3 region has the DNA TGTGCCATCAGTGACGCGGGACAAGTGGGGAATACGCAGTATTTT.

The chain couples TRBV11-2 to TRBJ2-3, with TRBD1 matching over 9 bases. The CDR3 has 14 residues. Trimming at V came to 1 base and at J to 8 bases, leaving 4 bases not matched to a gene. Per germline, CDR1 SGHAT and CDR2 FQNNGV. The CDR3 is CASSLGGQGVTQYF. CDR3 coding DNA: TGTGCCAGCAGCTTAGGGGGACAGGGAGTTACGCAGTATTTT.

The J gene is TRBJ2-1, the V gene TRBV6-2 or TRBV6-3; weak D call: TRBD2 (6 bases). The CDR3 extends over 14 amino acids. Germline V gene lookup returns CDR1 MNHEY and CDR2 SVGEGT. Trimming cost V 3 bases and J 6 bases, with 12 bases left between them. CDR3 sequence (DNA): TGTGCCAGCAGTTATGGAGGGCCCTCCAATGAGCAGTTCTTC. Its translation: CASSYGGPSNEQFF.

As for this clonotype: A much larger clone lies a single base off, so this may be a read error. V gene TRBV4-2 combines with J gene TRBJ2-7, with 8 bases identical to TRBD2. The CDR3 loop spans 16 amino acids. CDR1 is LGHNA, CDR2 YNFKEQ, per germline. With 0 bases clipped from V and 3 bases from J, the junction kept 7 bases outside the gene matches. The CDR3 DNA follows: TGTGCCAGCAGCCAAGAGGGGAGCGGGAGAGGCTACGAGCAGTACTTC. It yields the protein CASSQEGSGRGYEQYF.

Concerning this clonotype: One junction end does not reproduce the germline sequence, and a read error may be involved. The chain is built from TRBV5-4 and TRBJ2-5; 7 bases agree with TRBD1. CDR1 and CDR2 from the germline V gene are SGHNT and YYREEE (reference sequence). CDR3 length: 14 amino acids. The CDR3 is CASSLGQTRETQYF. CDR3 DNA: TGTGCCAGTAGCTTGGGACAGACCCGAGAGACCCAGTACTTC.

Worth noting for this clonotype: The junction differs from germline at one of its ends, possibly a read error. The rearrangement uses TRBV7-8 and TRBJ2-2; 7 positions agree with TRBD2. This CDR3 has 15 amino acids. Germline V gene lookup returns CDR1 SGHVS and CDR2 FQNEAQ. CDR3 sequence (DNA): TGTGCCAGCAGCTCCCGTCGACTAGCTGGCGGGGGGCTGTTTTTT. Translated: CASSSRRLAGGGLFF.

With respect to this clonotype: No conserved phenylalanine or tryptophan is present at the end of the CDR3, so a read error is the likely explanation. The limits of the CDR3 on the DNA are not certain, so only TCRdb's listed CDR3 is given. The chain links TRBV11-2 to TRBJ1-2; the table's D gene call, TRBD1, was not cross checked with the DNA. The CDR3 comprises 12 residues, both ends counted. Looked up from germline, CDR1 is SGHAT and CDR2 is FQNNGV. The CDR3 sequence is CASSYTLGGCTL.

Concerning this clonotype itself: Being one base from a much bigger clone, this may be a read error. The chain employs TRBV11-3 and TRBJ2-7; D call uncertain. Trimming stripped 8 bases from V and 1 base from J, with 12 bases between. Germline CDR1 and CDR2: SGHNT and YENEEA. The CDR3 is 13 residues long. The CDR3 DNA reads as TGTGCCAGCGGCTCCCACCCGTCCTACGAGCAGTACTTC. Its protein product is CASGSHPSYEQYF. Full variable domain (outside the CDR3, taken from reference TRBV11-3 and TRBJ2-7): EAGVVQSPRYKIIEKKQPVAFWCNPISGHNTLYWYLQNLGQGPELLIRYENEEAVDDSQLPKDRFSAERLKGVDSTLKIQPAELGDSAVYLCASGSHPSYEQYFGPGTRLTVT.

Comments on this clonotype: A read error is possible here, since a much larger clone lies one base away. The J gene is TRBJ2-5, the V gene TRBV5-4, with 9 bases lining up with TRBD2. The CDR3 totals 17 residues. Germline V gene data show CDR1 as SGHNT and CDR2 as YYREEE (reference sequence). CDR3: CANSLGLAIKYQETQYF. The DNA of the CDR3 is TGTGCCAACAGCTTGGGACTAGCCATAAAATACCAAGAGACCCAGTACTTC.

This clonotype was seen just once. At one of its ends the junction is not consistent with the germline gene, which may arise from a read error. The chain carries TRBV4-1 and TRBJ2-1; 8 bases are a match to TRBD2. CDR1 MGHRA and CDR2 YSYEKL come from the germline V gene. The CDR3 spans 17 residues. The CDR3 region is CASRQDLVTSGDNEQFF. Written as DNA, the CDR3 is TGCGCCAGCAGACAAGATCTAGTAACTAGCGGTGACAATGAACAGTTCTTC.

This clonotype was counted a single time. The germline gene is not matched at one end of the junction; a read error may be the cause. The V gene is TRBV12-3 or TRBV12-4, the J gene TRBJ2-1; no firm D call. The CDR3 is 15 residues long. CDR3 nucleotide sequence: TGTGCCAGCAATATCGGACGGAGCTCCTACAACGAGCAGTTCTTC. It translates to CASNIGRSSYNEQFF.